Sequencing of this TCR beta chain was carried out in a study of beta chain features in type 1 diabetes (dated by TCRdb to the late 2010s). At the level of the whole study: No differences in mean age, gender distribution, total cell number or subset yield were found between patients and healthy donors. The study compared the TCRB repertoires of sorted circulating CD4+ T cell subsets in recently diagnosed type 1 diabetes patients with those in matched healthy donors. A total of about 110,000,000 sorted cells were examined across all samples, and a strong correlation was observed between cell number per subset and RNA yield. Regulatory and stem cell-like memory subsets were isolated from only 8 patients and about eight healthy donors, whereas naive and central memory subsets came from all 30 or so donors.

All of the isolated RNA was reverse transcribed with the High Capacity cDNA Reverse Transcription Kit, so expressed TCRB transcripts were sequenced. Deep immunoSEQ sequencing was applied to naive, central memory and regulatory T cell samples, giving an average of roughly 3.6 million total reads per sample. Sorted cells were lysed in RLT buffer, and RNA was extracted using DNase-treated RNeasy Micro or Mini kits according to cell number. Each cell subset was processed separately to prevent cross-contamination, with patient and healthy donor samples processed together. TCRB sequences were amplified from cDNA with the immunoSEQ multiplex PCR, producing 87-bp fragments spanning the CDR3 region. The amplicons were sequenced using the Illumina HiSeq platform. Under the source paper's analysis protocol: PCR bias was corrected computationally using synthetic template baselines, and reads within Hamming distance 2 were collapsed, with unmergeable singletons discarded. Reads were aligned to IMGT to assign V, D and J genes, CDR3 length, and insertions or deletions at six rearrangement sites. Within each subset, clonotype counts were normalized to sorted cell number, and only after that were true diversity and Gini coefficients computed with the tcR R package. The overlap coefficient, calculated on TCRB nucleotide sequences, was used to quantify repertoire sharing. Out-of-frame TCRB sequences from naive cells were analyzed as a proxy for the pre-selection repertoire. TCRdb retrieved this table from immuneACCESS and kept in-frame rearrangements only. Not all clones are present; in checked studies, unresolved V genes account for under half, and no reason is known for the remainder. D and trimming come from the DNA, and the V and J calls and clone size come from that table. Across this sample there are over 700,000 clones, with roughly 15% seen only once. Clones ranked in the top ten supply 0.02% to 0.025% of the sample.

In its sample, this clone was seen a few times. This clone's antigen is unknown. No per-base quality is available; no much larger clone lies one base away. The junction shows trimming of 2 bases on V and 3 bases on J, and the gene matches do not reach 1 base of it. The CDR3 spans 14 residues, from the cysteine through the phenylalanine. Solely the CDR3 DNA is kept, with 42 bases framed from the first base. The germline V gene provides CDR1 SGHRS and CDR2 YFSETQ. From each donor, a single peripheral blood sample of approximately 0.11 L on average was drawn into heparinised tubes. A BD FACSAria II and a panel including CD45RO, CCR7, CD25, CD127, CD95 and CD27 were used to sort naive, central memory, regulatory and stem cell-like memory CD4+ T cells. All sorted populations exceeded 95% purity. PBMCs were separated immediately by Lymphoprep density gradient centrifugation and were stained directly, without being cultured. Samples were stained and sorted in pairs, with one healthy donor and one patient per experiment, so that batch effects were minimized.

The paper's findings and limits, for the study overall: In all four CD4+ subsets, TCRB CDR3 length was moderately but significantly shorter in type 1 diabetes patients. Only small numbers of individuals were included in the HLA sub-analyses, which left unresolved whether HLA type had any influence on TCRB rearrangement. Naive, central memory and regulatory TCRB repertoires appeared to be more similar among patients than among healthy donors. Because cDNA was sequenced instead of genomic DNA, highly expressing activated cells could be over-represented, though the groups showed no difference in activation or CD3 levels. At VDJ recombination sites, type 1 diabetes patients had fewer insertions and more deleted nucleotides, which implies abnormalities in thymic rearrangement. Shorter templates might have been favored by PCR, but patient and control samples were amplified and corrected together, so both groups would have been affected equally by any skew.

Here the chain combines TRBV5-1 and TRBJ1-4; 7 central bases correspond to TRBD1. This receptor was obtained from a woman aged 18-35 years in good health. Specimen: naive CD4+ T cells from blood. What this sample's cell subset or site label stands for: true naive CD4+ T cells. The sequence in DNA is TGCGCCAGCAGCTTAGGACAGGCTAATGAAAAACTGTTTTTT. This codes for CASSLGQANEKLFF.